This T cell receptor (beta chain) was documented in a study of T-cell memory formation after mild COVID-19. Study summary: Clusters were largely donor specific.

5'RACE with constant-segment primers built TCRalpha and TCRbeta cDNA libraries with UMIs. MiXCR, run by TCRdb on the 5' RACE reads, gives a single entry per CDR3 protein. The sample includes around 300,000 distinct CDR3 sequences, 10% to 15% of them seen just once. Notes on the study in general: CM and EM subsets held most contracting CD4+ clones; EMRA held CD8+ ones. Memory cells collected pre-infection included some clones that later responded, suggesting cross-reactive memory joined.

On this clonotype itself: Its antigen is not identified.

Trimming removed 7 bases from V and 7 bases from J; junction bases left unmatched: 8. The CDR3 contains 14 residues. The sample taken for sequencing was PBMCs or a T cell subset sorted from them (not recorded which). The V call is TRBV12-3 or TRBV12-4, the J call TRBJ2-2; 8 bases fit TRBD1. The TCR was taken from a man between 18 and 35 years old who had mild COVID-19 (a few samples of this study predate the infection). Cell type and time point are not known. CDR3 DNA sequence: TGTGCCAGCACCGCCGACAGGGGTATCGGGGAGCTGTTTTTT. It codes for CASTADRGIGELFF.